These 29 T cell receptor beta chains share one sample of origin, sequenced in a study of blood T cell repertoires in COVID-19. The table came from immunoSEQ multiplex PCR; TCRdb's copy has only in-frame clones and leaves some out. The sample records roughly 110,000 clones, roughly 80% being singletons. Sequencing was performed on peripheral blood. These receptors all come from a woman aged 55-75 years with acute or convalescent COVID-19.

V gene TRBV28 combines with J gene TRBJ1-5, with a weak D call TRBD1 (5 bases). Trimming stripped 10 bases from V and 5 bases from J, with 12 bases between. Germline V gene sequence: CDR1 MDHEN, CDR2 SYDVKM. The CDR3 has 12 residues. The chain's CDR3 is CATETGDQPQHF. The CDR3 coding sequence is TGTGCCACCGAGACGGGGGATCAGCCCCAGCATTTT.

The gene calls are TRBV6-5 and TRBJ1-1, with D unclear. CDR3 size: 14 residues. Trimming took 3 bases from V and 4 from J, leaving 12 bases between them. The germline V gene has CDR1 MNHEY and CDR2 SVGAGI. CDR3: CASSYGGEPTEAFF. CDR3 coding DNA: TGTGCCAGCAGTTATGGCGGGGAGCCCACTGAAGCTTTCTTT.

The V and J genes are TRBV3-1 (or the pseudogene TRBV3-2) and TRBJ2-7, with 9 bases identical to TRBD2. After removal of 6 bases from V and 5 bases from J, the junction contained 17 bases not matched to a gene. Germline CDR1 and CDR2: LGHDT and YNNKEL (reference sequence). CDR3 length: 17 amino acids. CDR3 protein: CASRVSGVSGSKNEQYF. The CDR3 DNA reads TGTGCCAGCAGAGTCAGCGGGGTTAGCGGGAGTAAGAACGAGCAGTACTTC.

The CDR3 loop reads CASSGQGSNTEAFF. The CDR3 DNA follows: TGTGCCAGCAGTGGACAGGGGTCGAACACTGAAGCTTTCTTT. This chain uses TRBV2 with TRBJ1-1; 8 bases are shared with TRBD1. After removal of 4 bases from V and 1 base from J, the junction contained 2 bases not matched to a gene. This CDR3 has 14 residues. In germline, CDR1 is SNHLY, CDR2 FYNNEI.

This clone is a singleton in its sample. The genes are TRBV28 and TRBJ1-5, with 7 bases aligning to TRBD1. Germline CDR1 reads MDHEN; CDR2 reads SYDVKM. CDR3 length: 15 amino acids. The junction had 4 bases not matched to a gene; V was cut back by 5 bases and J by 0 bases. The CDR3: CASSGGQYSNQPQHF. The CDR3, as DNA: TGTGCCAGCAGTGGGGGACAGTATAGCAATCAGCCCCAGCATTTT.

V is TRBV5-1 and J is TRBJ1-6, with 10 nucleotides matching TRBD1. Trimming removed 1 base from V and 8 bases from J; junction bases left unmatched: 3. Per the germline V gene, CDR1 is SGHRS and CDR2 is YFSETQ. CDR3 length: 15 residues. The CDR3 DNA follows: TGCGCCAGCAGCTTGTCCGGGACAGGGGATTCACCCCTCCACTTT. Translated: CASSLSGTGDSPLHF.

The chain couples TRBV3-1 (or the pseudogene TRBV3-2) to TRBJ1-1; 8 nucleotides agree with TRBD1. The V and J ends lost 1 base and 8 bases, in that order; junction bases with no gene match: 9. The CDR3 is made up of 15 amino acids. CDR1 is LGHDT, CDR2 YNNKEL, per germline (reference sequence). CDR3 nucleotides: TGTGCCAGCAGCCAAGCGGACAGGGCTTTCACGGAAGCTTTCTTT. It is translated as CASSQADRAFTEAFF.

This chain's CDR3 is CASSQGTGSNTGELFF. The CDR3 region has the DNA TGTGCCAGCAGCCAAGGGACAGGGTCGAACACCGGGGAGCTGTTTTTT. The chain recombines TRBV3-1 (or the pseudogene TRBV3-2) with TRBJ2-2, with TRBD1 matching 8 bases. With 1 base clipped from V and 0 bases from J, the junction kept 1 base outside the gene matches. The CDR3 consists of 16 residues. Germline V gives CDR1 LGHDT, CDR2 YNNKEL (reference sequence).

The V call is TRBV29-1, the J call TRBJ1-2, with TRBD1 identical over 9 bases. Germline V CDR1 and CDR2: SQVTM, ANQGSEA. V was pared by 6 bases and J by 3 bases, with 8 bases of the junction left unmatched. The CDR3 is 14 amino acids. The CDR3 here is CSVGQGVGDYGYTF. In DNA form, the CDR3 reads TGCAGCGTGGGACAGGGAGTAGGCGACTATGGCTACACCTTC.

The CDR3 DNA follows: TGTGCCAGCAGTGAATTAACTAGCGGGGGGGCGAGTGAGCAGTTCTTC. This codes for CASSELTSGGASEQFF. The chain couples TRBV6-1 to TRBJ2-1; 13 bases are shared with TRBD2. CDR1 MNHNS and CDR2 SASEGT come from the germline V gene. The CDR3 spans 16 residues. Losses at the gene ends were 2 bases for V and 9 bases for J; bases not matched to a gene: 7.

In this sample, this clone turned up once. The chain employs TRBV11-3 and TRBJ2-7, with TRBD1 matching over 10 bases. Germline loops: CDR1 SGHNT, CDR2 YENEEA. CDR3 length equals 17 residues. Trimming at V came to 5 bases and at J to 6 bases, leaving 16 bases not matched to a gene. The CDR3 DNA reads TGTGCCAGCAGCCTCGAGGGGGGGTCCGGGACAGGGGCCGAGCAGTACTTC. It translates to CASSLEGGSGTGAEQYF.

The chain employs TRBV4-2 and TRBJ2-2, with TRBD1 matching 8 bases. The CDR3 runs 16 residues. Looked up from germline, CDR1 is LGHNA and CDR2 is YNFKEQ. Trimming cost V 3 bases and J 3 bases; bases outside gene matches: 6. For the CDR3, the DNA is TGTGCCAGCAGCCATGGACAGGGACGGGACACCGGGGAGCTGTTTTTT. Translation: CASSHGQGRDTGELFF.

In its sample, this clone was seen once. This chain connects TRBV3-1 (or the pseudogene TRBV3-2) to TRBJ1-2; D may be TRBD1 (5 bases). CDR1 is LGHDT, CDR2 YNNKEL, per germline (reference sequence). V lost 0 bases and J lost 4, with 15 bases in between. There are 16 residues in the CDR3. CDR3 bases: TGTGCCAGCAGCCAAGATATGACCTCCGGGGGCTATGGCTACACCTTC. It encodes CASSQDMTSGGYGYTF.

The rearrangement links TRBV12-5 to TRBJ2-1; no clear D gene. Trimming left V 1 base short and J 9 bases short, with 16 bases between. Germline-derived CDR1 and CDR2 are LGHNT and FRNRAP. The CDR3 contains 15 residues. CDR3 loop: CASGLGAAAVSEQFF. Here the CDR3 DNA reads TGTGCTAGTGGTTTGGGGGCCGCTGCTGTCTCTGAGCAGTTCTTC.

This clone was picked up one time. The rearrangement links TRBV12-5 to TRBJ1-3; D unclear. The V end was cut by 2 bases, the J end by 3 bases, with 14 bases between. CDR3 length equals 16 residues. The V gene's germline CDR1 is LGHNT and CDR2 FRNRAP. Here the CDR3 reads CASGLPEAAGGNTIYF. The CDR3 region has the DNA TGTGCTAGTGGTTTGCCCGAAGCGGCTGGTGGAAACACCATATATTTT.

The chain couples TRBV10-3 to TRBJ2-7, with 9 positions matching TRBD2. V dropped 4 bases and J dropped 2; count of bases not matched to a gene: 9. CDR3 length equals 16 residues. Per the germline V gene, CDR1 is ENHRY and CDR2 is SYGVKD. The CDR3 spells CAISGAGTSRPYEQYF. CDR3 coding DNA: TGTGCCATCAGTGGAGCCGGGACTAGCAGACCCTACGAGCAGTACTTC.

This chain uses TRBV19 with TRBJ2-2; 10 bases are a match to TRBD2. CDR1 LNHDA and CDR2 SQIVND come from the germline V gene (reference sequence). CDR3 length: 16 amino acids. In nucleotides, the CDR3 is TGTGCAGCTACAAAGCGGGGGGGCCGGGGCACCGGGGAGCTGTTTTTT. As protein: CAATKRGGRGTGELFF. The variable domain in full, with the rest retrieved from reference TRBV19 and TRBJ2-2, is DGGITQSPKYLFRKEGQNVTLSCEQNLNHDAMYWYRQDPGQGLRLIYYSQIVNDFQKGDIAEGYSVSREKKESFPLTVTSAQKNPTAFYLCAATKRGGRGTGELFFGEGSRLTVL.

The rearrangement links TRBV5-1 to TRBJ2-5, with D perhaps matching TRBD1 (5 bases). CDR1 SGHRS and CDR2 YFSETQ come from the germline V gene. V lost 3 bases to trimming and J lost 7 bases, with 16 bases between them. This CDR3 spans 14 amino acids. This chain's CDR3 is CASSWGLGRWTQYF. As DNA, the CDR3 is TGCGCCAGCAGCTGGGGCCTGGGGCGGTGGACCCAGTACTTC.

V usage is TRBV5-6 and J usage is TRBJ1-5, with a weak D call TRBD1 (6 bases). Trimming cost V 3 bases and J 6 bases, with 13 bases left between them. CDR3 length equals 14 residues. Germline V CDR1 and CDR2: SGHDT, YYEEEE. The CDR3 DNA is TGTGCCAGCAGCTCTACAGGGCCTGGTCAGCCCCAGCATTTT. This encodes CASSSTGPGQPQHF. The variable domain in full, completed from reference TRBV5-6 and TRBJ1-5, reads DAGVTQSPTHLIKTRGQQVTLRCSPKSGHDTVSWYQQALGQGPQFIFQYYEEEERQRGNFPDRFSGHQFPNYSSELNVNALLLGDSALYLCASSSTGPGQPQHFGDGTRLSIL.

Note on this clone: A junction boundary mismatches the germline segment, possibly from a read error. The genes are TRBV5-1 and TRBJ1-2; 7 nucleotides align to TRBD1. This CDR3 comprises 12 residues. Germline V gene lookup returns CDR1 SGHRS and CDR2 YFSETQ. The CDR3, as DNA: TGCGCCAGCAGCGTAGACAGGGAGATCCCCTTCTTC. Translated, it gives CASSVDREIPFF.

The sample holds one count of this clone. This chain uses TRBV2 with TRBJ1-4, with D tentatively TRBD1 (6 bases). There are 14 residues in the CDR3. Trimming cost V 7 bases and J 5 bases, with 14 bases left between them. Per the germline V gene, CDR1 is SNHLY and CDR2 is FYNNEI. CDR3: CASTRSRGNEKLFF. In DNA form, the CDR3 reads TGTGCCAGCACGCGGAGCAGGGGAAATGAAAAACTGTTTTTT. The full variable domain, with the rest looked up from reference TRBV2 and TRBJ1-4, is EPEVTQTPSHQVTQMGQEVILRCVPISNHLYFYWYRQILGQKVEFLVSFYNNEISEKSEIFDDQFSVERPDGSNFTLKIRSTKLEDSAMYFCASTRSRGNEKLFFGSGTQLSVL.

This chain joins TRBV3-1 (or the pseudogene TRBV3-2) and TRBJ2-5; no definite D call. CDR1 LGHDT and CDR2 YNNKEL come from the germline V gene (reference sequence). This CDR3 comprises 16 residues. V shed 1 base and J shed 2 bases, with 14 bases lying between them. CDR3 amino acids: CASSQGFGPRQETQYF. DNA of the CDR3: TGTGCCAGCAGCCAAGGGTTTGGCCCGAGGCAAGAGACCCAGTACTTC.

V is TRBV6-5 and J is TRBJ1-1; 7 nucleotides line up with TRBD1. Per germline, CDR1 MNHEY and CDR2 SVGAGI. This CDR3 is built from 12 residues. Trimming at V came to 4 bases and at J to 11 bases, leaving 7 bases not matched to a gene. The chain's CDR3 is CASSSPRGLAFF. Written as DNA, the CDR3 is TGTGCCAGCAGTTCCCCAAGGGGGCTGGCTTTCTTT.

The gene calls are TRBV7-2 and TRBJ1-2; 10 bases agree with TRBD1. CDR3 length: 16 residues. The germline V gene has CDR1 SGHTA and CDR2 FQGNSA. The V gene end was trimmed by 1 base and the J gene end by 4 bases; junction bases not matched to a gene: 6. The CDR3 loop reads CASSLEAGTGVYGYTF. DNA for the CDR3: TGTGCCAGCAGCTTAGAAGCCGGGACAGGGGTCTATGGCTACACCTTC.

Concerning this clone itself: Other DNA sequences in this specimen translate into the identical CDR3. J is TRBJ2-7 and V is TRBV6-5, with TRBD1 matching 8 bases. V lost 5 bases to trimming and J lost 6 bases; unmatched junction nucleotides: 3. This CDR3 comprises 12 residues. Germline loops: CDR1 MNHEY, CDR2 SVGAGI. The CDR3 DNA reads as TGTGCCAGCAGTCGGACAGGGTTCGAGCAGTACTTC. Its protein is CASSRTGFEQYF.

The genes are TRBV6-1 and TRBJ1-2; TRBD1 matches at 10 bases. The CDR3 runs 17 residues. V trimming: 6 bases; J trimming: 0 bases; junction bases outside the gene matches: 10. The germline V gene encodes CDR1 MNHNS and CDR2 SASEGT. Here the CDR3 reads CASRERTGGPANYGYTF. For the CDR3, the DNA is TGTGCCAGCAGAGAACGGACAGGGGGACCCGCTAACTATGGCTACACCTTC.

The genes are TRBV18 and TRBJ2-5; 8 nucleotides match TRBD1. The germline CDR1 and CDR2 sequences are KGHSH and LQKENI. There are 15 residues in the CDR3. V shed 5 bases, J shed 14 bases, and the junction held 19 bases outside the gene matches. The DNA of the CDR3 is TGTGCCAGCTCAACTACCACGGGACAGGCTAATATCTTTTACTTC. This translates into CASSTTTGQANIFYF.

The chain combines TRBV19 with TRBJ2-6; 7 bases agree with TRBD1. The CDR3 runs 21 residues. Germline-derived CDR1 and CDR2 are LNHDA and SQIVND (reference sequence). V gave up 5 bases and J gave up 0 bases; unmatched junction bases: 19. CDR3 DNA sequence: TGTGCCAGTAGTGCCGCTCTGACAGGGAACTTTTTCCTCTCTGGGGCCAACGTCCTGACTTTC. Its protein is CASSAALTGNFFLSGANVLTF.

The CDR3 here is CATSRDWFEGRLAGVYTGELFF. The CDR3 DNA sequence: TGTGCCACCAGCAGAGACTGGTTCGAGGGGCGCTTAGCGGGAGTTTACACCGGGGAGCTGTTTTTT. V gene TRBV15 combines with J gene TRBJ2-2, with 9 bases aligning to TRBD2. Trimming removed 0 bases from V and 3 bases from J; junction bases left unmatched: 20. The germline CDR1 and CDR2 sequences are LNHNV and YYDKDF (reference sequence). CDR3 length: 22 amino acids.